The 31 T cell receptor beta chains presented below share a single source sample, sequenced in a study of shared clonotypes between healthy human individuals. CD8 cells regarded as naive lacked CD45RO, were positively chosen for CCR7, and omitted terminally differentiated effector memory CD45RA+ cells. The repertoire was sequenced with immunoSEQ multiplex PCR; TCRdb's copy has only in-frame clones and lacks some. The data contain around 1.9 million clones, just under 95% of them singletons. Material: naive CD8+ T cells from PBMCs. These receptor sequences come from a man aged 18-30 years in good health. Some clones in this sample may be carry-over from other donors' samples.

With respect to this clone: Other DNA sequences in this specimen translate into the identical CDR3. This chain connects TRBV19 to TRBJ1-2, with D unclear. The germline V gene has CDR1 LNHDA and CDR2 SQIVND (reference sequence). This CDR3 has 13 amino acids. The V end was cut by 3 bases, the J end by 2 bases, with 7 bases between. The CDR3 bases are TGTGCCAGTAGTATTCGAGGGAACTATGGCTACACCTTC. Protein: CASSIRGNYGYTF.

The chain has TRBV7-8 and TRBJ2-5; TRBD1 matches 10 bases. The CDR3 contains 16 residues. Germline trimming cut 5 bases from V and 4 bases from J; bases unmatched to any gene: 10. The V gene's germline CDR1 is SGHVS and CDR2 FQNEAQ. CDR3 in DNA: TGTGCCAGCAGCCCCATAGGGGGACAGGGGCGAGAGACCCAGTACTTC. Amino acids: CASSPIGGQGRETQYF.

The CDR3 DNA reads as TGCGCCAGCAGCCAAGGCCGGACAGGGACCTATGGCTACACCTTC. Translated: CASSQGRTGTYGYTF. The chain combines TRBV4-3 with TRBJ1-2, with 8 bases that match TRBD1. This CDR3 is 15 amino acids long. Trimming at V came to 1 base and at J to 4 bases, leaving 5 bases not matched to a gene. Germline V gene data show CDR1 as LGHNA and CDR2 as YSLEER.

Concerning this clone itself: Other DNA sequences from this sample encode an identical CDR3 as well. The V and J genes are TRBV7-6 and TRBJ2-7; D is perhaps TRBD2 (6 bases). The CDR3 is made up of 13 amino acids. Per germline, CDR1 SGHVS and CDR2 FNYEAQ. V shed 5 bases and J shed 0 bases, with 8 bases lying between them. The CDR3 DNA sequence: TGTGCCAGCAGCCTGACTAGCTCCTACGAGCAGTACTTC. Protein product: CASSLTSSYEQYF.

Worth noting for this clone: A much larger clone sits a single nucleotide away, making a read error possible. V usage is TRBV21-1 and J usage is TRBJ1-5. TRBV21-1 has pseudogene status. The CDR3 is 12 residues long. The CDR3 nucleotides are TGTGCCAGCAGCATGGGCAATCAGCCCCAGCATTTT. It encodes CASSMGNQPQHF.

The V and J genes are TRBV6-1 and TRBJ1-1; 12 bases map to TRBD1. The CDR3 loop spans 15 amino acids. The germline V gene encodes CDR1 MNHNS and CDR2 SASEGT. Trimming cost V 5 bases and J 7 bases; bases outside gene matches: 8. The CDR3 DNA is TGTGCCAGCAGTATCCGGGGACAGGGGGCGCATGAAGCTTTCTTT. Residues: CASSIRGQGAHEAFF.

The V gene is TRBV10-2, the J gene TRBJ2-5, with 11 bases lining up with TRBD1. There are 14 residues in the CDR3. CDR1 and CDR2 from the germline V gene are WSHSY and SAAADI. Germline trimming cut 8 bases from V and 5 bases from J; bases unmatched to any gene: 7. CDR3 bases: TGCGCCAGCCGCCGGACAGGGGGCAGGGAGACCCAGTACTTC. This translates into CASRRTGGRETQYF.

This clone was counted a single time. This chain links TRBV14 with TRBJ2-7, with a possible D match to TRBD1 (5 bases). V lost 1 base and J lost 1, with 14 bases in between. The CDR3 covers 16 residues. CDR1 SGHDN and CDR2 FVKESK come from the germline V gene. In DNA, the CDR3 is TGTGCCAGCAGCCAAGGTCGGGCAGGGTTATCCTACGAGCAGTACTTC. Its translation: CASSQGRAGLSYEQYF.

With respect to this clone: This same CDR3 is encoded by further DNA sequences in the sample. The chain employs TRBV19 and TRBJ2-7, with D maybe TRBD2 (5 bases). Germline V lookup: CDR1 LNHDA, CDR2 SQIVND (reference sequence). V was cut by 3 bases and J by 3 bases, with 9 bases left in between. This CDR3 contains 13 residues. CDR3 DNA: TGTGCCAGTAGTATCACGGGGAACTACGAGCAGTACTTC. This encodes CASSITGNYEQYF. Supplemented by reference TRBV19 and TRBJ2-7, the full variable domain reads DGGITQSPKYLFRKEGQNVTLSCEQNLNHDAMYWYRQDPGQGLRLIYYSQIVNDFQKGDIAEGYSVSREKKESFPLTVTSAQKNPTAFYLCASSITGNYEQYFGPGTRLTVT.

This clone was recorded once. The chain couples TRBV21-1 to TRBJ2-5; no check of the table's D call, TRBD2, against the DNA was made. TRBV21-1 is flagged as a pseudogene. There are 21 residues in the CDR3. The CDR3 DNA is TGTGCCAGCAGCAAAGACCGAACTAGCGGGAGTAGCACGGGCGTTACGGAGACCCAGTACTTC. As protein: CASSKDRTSGSSTGVTETQYF.

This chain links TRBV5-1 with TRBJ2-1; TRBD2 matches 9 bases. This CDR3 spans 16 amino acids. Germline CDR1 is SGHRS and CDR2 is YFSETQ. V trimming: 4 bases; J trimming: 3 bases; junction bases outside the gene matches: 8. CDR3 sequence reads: CASSPTRLADYNEQFF. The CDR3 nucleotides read TGCGCCAGCAGCCCAACCAGACTAGCGGACTACAATGAGCAGTTCTTC.

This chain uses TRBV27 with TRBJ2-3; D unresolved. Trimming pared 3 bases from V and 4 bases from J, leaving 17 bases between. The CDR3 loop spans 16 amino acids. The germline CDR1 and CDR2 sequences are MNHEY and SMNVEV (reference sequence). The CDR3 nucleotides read TGTGCCAGCAGTTTGTTGGGGTACTCCAGCGCAGATACGCAGTATTTT. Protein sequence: CASSLLGYSSADTQYF.

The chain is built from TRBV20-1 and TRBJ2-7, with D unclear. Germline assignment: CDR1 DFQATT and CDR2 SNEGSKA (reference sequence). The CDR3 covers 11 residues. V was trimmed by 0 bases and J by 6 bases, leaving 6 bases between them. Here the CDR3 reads CSARDHSEQYF. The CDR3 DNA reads TGCAGTGCTAGAGATCACAGCGAGCAGTACTTC.

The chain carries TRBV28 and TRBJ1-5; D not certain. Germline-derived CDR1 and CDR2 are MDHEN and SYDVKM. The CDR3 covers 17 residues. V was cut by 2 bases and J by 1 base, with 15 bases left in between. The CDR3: CASSLLFPPGSNQPQHF. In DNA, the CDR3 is TGTGCCAGCAGTTTACTGTTCCCTCCTGGCAGCAATCAGCCCCAGCATTTT.

The chain's CDR3 is CASSPDLGGSGYEQYF. In DNA, the CDR3 is TGTGCCAGCAGCCCGGACTTAGGGGGTAGCGGGTACGAGCAGTACTTC. The rearrangement links TRBV5-4 to TRBJ2-7, with a possible D match to TRBD2 (7 bases). This CDR3 is 16 amino acids long. CDR1 SGHNT and CDR2 YYREEE come from the germline V gene (reference sequence). The V gene lost 4 bases and the J gene lost 4 bases, with 21 bases spanning the gap.

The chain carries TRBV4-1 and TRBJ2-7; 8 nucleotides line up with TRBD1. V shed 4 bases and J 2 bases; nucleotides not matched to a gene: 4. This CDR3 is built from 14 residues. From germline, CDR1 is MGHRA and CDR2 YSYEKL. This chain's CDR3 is CASSLGQGPYEQYF. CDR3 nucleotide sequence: TGCGCCAGCAGCCTCGGACAGGGTCCCTACGAGCAGTACTTC.

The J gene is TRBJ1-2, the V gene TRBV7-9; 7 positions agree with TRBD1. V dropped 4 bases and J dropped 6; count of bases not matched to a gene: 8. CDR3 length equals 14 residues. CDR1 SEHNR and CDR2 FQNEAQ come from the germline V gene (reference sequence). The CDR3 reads CASSSTGLPDGYTF. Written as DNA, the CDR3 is TGTGCCAGCAGCTCGACAGGGCTCCCAGATGGCTACACCTTC.

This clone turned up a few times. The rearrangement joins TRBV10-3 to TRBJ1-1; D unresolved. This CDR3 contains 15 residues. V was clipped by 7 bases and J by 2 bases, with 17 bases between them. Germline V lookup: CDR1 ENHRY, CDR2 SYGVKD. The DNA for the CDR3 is TGTGCCATCACTTTCGGGCCGACTGTTAACACTGAAGCTTTCTTT. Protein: CAITFGPTVNTEAFF.

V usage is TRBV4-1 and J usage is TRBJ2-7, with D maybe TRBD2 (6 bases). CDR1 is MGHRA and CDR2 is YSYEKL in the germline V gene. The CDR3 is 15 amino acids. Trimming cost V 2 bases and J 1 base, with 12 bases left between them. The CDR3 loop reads CASSQTGVQSYEQYF. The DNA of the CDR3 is TGCGCCAGCAGCCAAACGGGAGTACAGTCCTACGAGCAGTACTTC.

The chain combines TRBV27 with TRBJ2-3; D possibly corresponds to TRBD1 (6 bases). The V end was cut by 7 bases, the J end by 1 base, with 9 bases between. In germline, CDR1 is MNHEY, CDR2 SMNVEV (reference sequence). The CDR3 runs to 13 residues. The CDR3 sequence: CASIAGGTDTQYF. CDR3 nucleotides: TGTGCCAGCATTGCAGGGGGCACAGATACGCAGTATTTT.

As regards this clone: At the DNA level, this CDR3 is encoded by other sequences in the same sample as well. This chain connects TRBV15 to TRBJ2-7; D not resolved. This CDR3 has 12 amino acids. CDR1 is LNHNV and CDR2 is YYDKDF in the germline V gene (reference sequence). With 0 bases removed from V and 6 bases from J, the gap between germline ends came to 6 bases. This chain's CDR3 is CATSRDLREQYF. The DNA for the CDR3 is TGTGCCACCAGCAGAGATCTTCGCGAGCAGTACTTC.

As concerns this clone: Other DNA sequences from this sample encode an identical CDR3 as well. CDR3 nucleotides: TGCGCCAGCAGCCCCGGGACAGGGTCTGGAAACACCATATATTTT. Its translation: CASSPGTGSGNTIYF. The genes are TRBV4-1 and TRBJ1-3, with 9 bases fitting TRBD1. CDR1 is MGHRA, CDR2 YSYEKL, per germline. The CDR3 length is 15 residues. V lost 4 bases and J lost 1; bases outside the gene matches: 2.

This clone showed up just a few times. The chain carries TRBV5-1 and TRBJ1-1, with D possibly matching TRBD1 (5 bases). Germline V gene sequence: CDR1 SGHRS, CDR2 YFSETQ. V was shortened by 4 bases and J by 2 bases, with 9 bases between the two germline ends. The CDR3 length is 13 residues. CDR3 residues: CASSPDSNTEAFF. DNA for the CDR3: TGCGCCAGCAGCCCCGACAGCAACACTGAAGCTTTCTTT.

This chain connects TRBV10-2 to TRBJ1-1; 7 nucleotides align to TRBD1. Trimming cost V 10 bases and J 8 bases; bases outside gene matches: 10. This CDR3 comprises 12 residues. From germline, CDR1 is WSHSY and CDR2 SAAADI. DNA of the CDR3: TGCGCCACCGGAATAGGGGGCTCGGAAGCTTTCTTT. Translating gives CATGIGGSEAFF.

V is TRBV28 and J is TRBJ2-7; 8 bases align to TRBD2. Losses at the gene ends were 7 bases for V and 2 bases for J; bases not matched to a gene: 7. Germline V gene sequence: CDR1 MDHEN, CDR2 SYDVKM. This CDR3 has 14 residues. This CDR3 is CASIRGAGAYEQYF. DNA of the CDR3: TGTGCCAGCATACGGGGAGCGGGAGCCTACGAGCAGTACTTC.

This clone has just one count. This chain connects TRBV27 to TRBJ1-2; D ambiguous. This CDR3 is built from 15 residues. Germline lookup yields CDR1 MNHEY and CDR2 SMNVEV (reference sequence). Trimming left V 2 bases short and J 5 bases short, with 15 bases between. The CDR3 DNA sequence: TGTGCCAGCAGTTTAGTTGGGGATGTGGGGTATGGCTACACCTTC. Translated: CASSLVGDVGYGYTF.

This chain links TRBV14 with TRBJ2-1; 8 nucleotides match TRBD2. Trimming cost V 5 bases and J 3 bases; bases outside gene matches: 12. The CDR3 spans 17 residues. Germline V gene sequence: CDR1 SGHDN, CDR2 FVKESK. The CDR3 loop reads CASSERELISGYNEQFF. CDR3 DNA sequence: TGTGCCAGCAGCGAGCGGGAGTTAATCTCGGGCTACAATGAGCAGTTCTTC.

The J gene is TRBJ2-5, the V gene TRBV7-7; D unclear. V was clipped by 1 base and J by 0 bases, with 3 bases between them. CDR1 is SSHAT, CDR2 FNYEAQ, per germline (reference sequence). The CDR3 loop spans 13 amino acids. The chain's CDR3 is CASSLGNQETQYF. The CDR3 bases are TGTGCCAGCAGCTTAGGCAACCAAGAGACCCAGTACTTC. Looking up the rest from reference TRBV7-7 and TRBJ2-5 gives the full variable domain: GAGVSQSPRYKVTKRGQDVTLRCDPISSHATLYWYQQALGQGPEFLTYFNYEAQPDKSGLPSDRFSAERPEGSISTLTIQRTEQRDSAMYRCASSLGNQETQYFGPGTRLLVL.

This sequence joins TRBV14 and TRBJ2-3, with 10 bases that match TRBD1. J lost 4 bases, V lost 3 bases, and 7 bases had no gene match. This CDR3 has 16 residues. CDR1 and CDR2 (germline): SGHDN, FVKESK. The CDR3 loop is CASSHPGTGESDTQYF. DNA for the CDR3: TGTGCCAGCAGCCACCCCGGGACAGGGGAATCAGATACGCAGTATTTT.

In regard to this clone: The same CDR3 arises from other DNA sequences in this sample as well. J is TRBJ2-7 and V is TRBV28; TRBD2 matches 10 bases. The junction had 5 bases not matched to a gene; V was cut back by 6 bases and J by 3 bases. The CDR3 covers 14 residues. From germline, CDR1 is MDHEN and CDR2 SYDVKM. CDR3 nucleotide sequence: TGTGCCAGCAGCCCTCTAGCGGGGGTCTACGAGCAGTACTTC. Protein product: CASSPLAGVYEQYF.

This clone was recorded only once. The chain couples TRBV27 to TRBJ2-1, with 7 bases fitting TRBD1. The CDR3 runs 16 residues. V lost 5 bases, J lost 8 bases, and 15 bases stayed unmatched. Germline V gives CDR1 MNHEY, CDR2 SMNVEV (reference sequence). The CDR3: CASSHRGQVLSDEQFF. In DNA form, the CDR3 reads TGTGCCAGCAGTCACCGAGGACAGGTTTTATCGGATGAGCAGTTCTTC.